These 21 T cell receptor beta chains share one sample of origin, sequenced in a study of T cell repertoires in aging, cancer and after chemotherapy. TRB rearrangements spanning V, D and J were amplified using mixed TRB-A/B primers. MiXCR was run by TCRdb on the multiplex PCR reads, yielding one entry per CDR3 protein. The sample has roughly 2,300 distinct CDR3 sequences; roughly 27% are singletons. Amplification of TCR beta used genomic DNA extracted from peripheral blood. Sequenced: blood. Receptors were obtained from a human donor with a solid tumor.

This chain uses TRBV19 with TRBJ2-1, with 7 bases fitting TRBD1. This CDR3 has 13 residues. Germline-derived CDR1 and CDR2 are LNHDA and SQIVND (reference sequence). With V trimmed by 5 bases and J by 6 bases, 4 bases remained unmatched. Here the CDR3 reads CASSYRGGNEQFF. The CDR3 DNA follows: TGTGCCAGTAGTTACAGGGGCGGCAATGAGCAGTTCTTC.

In its sample, this clonotype was seen a few times. CDR3 nucleotides: TGTGCCAGCAGCTCTACAGGGAGCTTAAACACTGAAGCTTTCTTT. It yields the protein CASSSTGSLNTEAFF. The rearrangement links TRBV7-9 to TRBJ1-1; TRBD1 might be the D (6 bases). V was shortened by 4 bases and J by 2 bases, with 14 bases between the two germline ends. The length of the CDR3 is 15 residues. Looked up from germline, CDR1 is SEHNR and CDR2 is FQNEAQ (reference sequence).

This clonotype is categorized as medium-sized. V is TRBV19 and J is TRBJ2-1; TRBD2 matches 7 bases. This CDR3 spans 14 amino acids. V was pared by 4 bases and J by 5 bases, with 5 bases of the junction left unmatched. The germline CDR1 and CDR2 sequences are LNHDA and SQIVND (reference sequence). CDR3 residues: CASSTRGGHNEQFF. CDR3 coding DNA: TGTGCCAGTAGTACGCGGGGAGGGCACAATGAGCAGTTCTTC.

This clonotype ranks as large. CDR3 DNA sequence: TGTGCCAGTCGGTGGACAGGACCCTACAATGAGCAGTTCTTC. Encoded protein: CASRWTGPYNEQFF. The rearrangement links TRBV19 to TRBJ2-1; 7 bases match TRBD1. The V and J ends lost 8 bases and 2 bases, in that order; junction bases with no gene match: 6. Looked up from germline, CDR1 is LNHDA and CDR2 is SQIVND (reference sequence). The CDR3 is made up of 14 amino acids. Based on the CDR3 plus reference TRBV19 and TRBJ2-1, the full variable domain is DGGITQSPKYLFRKEGQNVTLSCEQNLNHDAMYWYRQDPGQGLRLIYYSQIVNDFQKGDIAEGYSVSREKKESFPLTVTSAQKNPTAFYLCASRWTGPYNEQFFGPGTRLTVL.

By proportion, this clonotype is medium-sized. The CDR3 nucleotides read TGTGCCACCAGTGCCCCAGGGGTCGCTGGTGAAAAACTGTTTTTT. Amino acids: CATSAPGVAGEKLFF. The rearrangement links TRBV24-1 to TRBJ1-4, with D maybe TRBD1 (6 bases). This CDR3 contains 15 residues. With 5 bases removed from V and 7 bases from J, the gap between germline ends came to 16 bases. Germline lookup yields CDR1 KGHDR and CDR2 SFDVKD.

Within the sample, this clonotype is large. The chain joins TRBV19 to TRBJ2-3; 8 bases line up with TRBD1. The length of the CDR3 is 14 residues. Germline CDR1 and CDR2: LNHDA and SQIVND (reference sequence). Trimming removed 7 bases from V and 6 bases from J; junction bases left unmatched: 9. The CDR3 region is CASTIRQGSDTQYF. CDR3 in DNA: TGTGCCAGTACCATCCGACAGGGGAGCGATACGCAGTATTTT.

The chain employs TRBV5-6 and TRBJ1-3; 7 bases fit TRBD1. Losses at the gene ends were 0 bases for V and 4 bases for J; bases not matched to a gene: 7. CDR1 is SGHDT, CDR2 YYEEEE, per germline. The CDR3 has 16 amino acids. The CDR3 DNA reads as TGTGCCAGCAGCTTGGCGCTGACAGGGTACGGAAACACCATATATTTT. Its protein product is CASSLALTGYGNTIYF.

This clonotype was detected a few times. The junction departs from germline at one end; a sequencing error may be responsible. This chain joins TRBV4-2 and TRBJ2-3; 11 positions agree with TRBD2. The germline V gene has CDR1 LGHNA and CDR2 YNFKEQ. The CDR3 totals 18 residues. The CDR3, as DNA: TGCGCCAGCAGCCAAGGAACTAGCGGGAGCGGGGGCACAGATACGCAGTATTTT. Translating it yields CASSQGTSGSGGTDTQYF.

DNA for the CDR3: TGCAGCGTTGTGACAGGGGAGGGCTACACCTTC. Translating it yields CSVVTGEGYTF. The chain employs TRBV29-1 and TRBJ1-2; 8 bases are a match to TRBD1. With V trimmed by 4 bases and J by 8 bases, 3 bases remained unmatched. Germline V gene data show CDR1 as SQVTM and CDR2 as ANQGSEA. CDR3 length: 11 residues.

The J gene is TRBJ2-2, the V gene TRBV19; D might be TRBD2 (7 bases). The germline V gene has CDR1 LNHDA and CDR2 SQIVND (reference sequence). This CDR3 contains 16 residues. V dropped 10 bases and J dropped 0 bases, with 18 bases sitting between them. For the CDR3, the DNA is TGTGCCACCAGGGGTGGGGGGGTCTCGAACACCGGGGAGCTGTTTTTT. It translates to CATRGGGVSNTGELFF.

By sample share, this clonotype is medium-sized. The CDR3: CASSLARLAGEVGEQFF. For the CDR3, the DNA is TGTGCCAGCAGCTTAGCCCGACTAGCCGGCGAGGTGGGCGAGCAGTTCTTC. This sequence joins TRBV5-6 and TRBJ2-1; 7 nucleotides match TRBD2. The J segment lost 10 bases and the V segment lost 2 bases, leaving 18 bases of the junction unmatched. Germline V gene data show CDR1 as SGHDT and CDR2 as YYEEEE. The CDR3 spans 17 residues.

Judged by abundance, this clonotype is medium-sized. CDR3 bases: TGTGCCAGCAGCTTAGGACTAGCCTACGAGCAGTACGTC. This encodes CASSLGLAYEQYV. The chain combines TRBV11-2 with TRBJ2-7, with D maybe TRBD2 (6 bases). This CDR3 is 13 amino acids long. Germline loops: CDR1 SGHAT, CDR2 FQNNGV. Trimming shortened V by 1 base and J by 2 bases, and 6 bases separated the two germline ends.

This clonotype is medium-sized. V and J are TRBV12-3 or TRBV12-4 and TRBJ1-1; tentatively, D is TRBD1 (6 bases). The V end lost 0 bases, the J end lost 4 bases, and 15 bases lay between the germline ends. CDR3 size: 16 residues. As DNA, the CDR3 is TGTGCCAGCAGTTTAGCGCGAGGGGGGTTGGGCACTGAAGCTTTCTTT. Translation: CASSLARGGLGTEAFF.

Relative to its sample, this clonotype is medium-sized. The chain combines TRBV5-4 with TRBJ1-2, with 12 bases fitting TRBD1. The V gene's germline CDR1 is SGHNT and CDR2 YYREEE (reference sequence). The CDR3 spans 15 residues. J gave up 2 bases and V 3 bases, and 2 bases lay outside the gene matches. The CDR3 region has the DNA TGTGCCAGCAGCTCCGGGACAGGGGGCAACTATGGCTACACCTTC. Its translation: CASSSGTGGNYGYTF.

On this clonotype itself: Relative to the germline gene, one junction end is altered; a read error may explain this. The genes are TRBV9 and TRBJ2-1, with 8 bases that match TRBD2. This CDR3 is built from 16 residues. Germline V gene lookup returns CDR1 SGDLS and CDR2 YYNGEE. CDR3 region: CASGESSGIPYDEQFF. The CDR3 DNA sequence: TGTGCCAGCGGGGAGAGTAGCGGGATCCCCTACGATGAGCAGTTCTTC.

In this sample, this clonotype is medium-sized. The genes are TRBV5-5 and TRBJ1-4; 10 bases agree with TRBD1. The CDR3 has 15 residues. The V gene end was trimmed by 2 bases and the J gene end by 8 bases; junction bases not matched to a gene: 6. The germline V gene has CDR1 SGHKS and CDR2 YYEKEE (reference sequence). CDR3 residues: CASSFGTGVREKLFF. CDR3 sequence (DNA): TGTGCCAGCAGCTTCGGGACAGGGGTCCGAGAAAAACTGTTTTTT.

By sample fraction, this clonotype is large (0.1 to 1%). This rearrangement joins TRBV27 to TRBJ2-7, with a tentative D call TRBD1 (6 bases). V shed 6 bases and J shed 4 bases, with 13 bases lying between them. Germline CDR1 reads MNHEY; CDR2 reads SMNVEV (reference sequence). This CDR3 contains 13 residues. DNA of the CDR3: TGTGCCAGCAGACAGAGTGGACAGTACGAGCAGTACTTC. Translating it yields CASRQSGQYEQYF.

By sample fraction, this clonotype is medium-sized. The V call is TRBV5-4, the J call TRBJ2-2, with 13 bases that match TRBD2. The CDR3 runs 14 residues. CDR1 and CDR2 (germline): SGHNT, YYREEE (reference sequence). With V trimmed by 5 bases and J by 5 bases, 0 bases remained unmatched. The CDR3 reads CASRGLAGTGELFF. The CDR3 coding sequence is TGTGCCAGCAGGGGACTAGCGGGAACCGGGGAGCTGTTTTTT.

This chain joins TRBV5-1 and TRBJ2-3; 9 nucleotides line up with TRBD1. The junction had 5 bases not matched to a gene; V was cut back by 0 bases and J by 3 bases. There are 16 residues in the CDR3. CDR1 and CDR2 (germline): SGHRS, YFSETQ. The CDR3 nucleotides read TGCGCCAGCAGCTTGGCCCCGGACAGGGGAACAGATACGCAGTATTTT. This sequence encodes CASSLAPDRGTDTQYF.

By frequency in the sample, this clonotype is large. This chain links TRBV19 with TRBJ2-2; a weak D match, TRBD2 (5 bases). This CDR3 has 13 residues. Germline CDR1 and CDR2: LNHDA and SQIVND (reference sequence). Trimming cost V 3 bases and J 8 bases, with 10 bases left between them. This CDR3 is CASSISRVGELFF. CDR3 nucleotides: TGTGCCAGTAGTATTTCGAGGGTTGGGGAGCTGTTTTTT.

By its share, this clonotype is medium-sized. V is TRBV10-3 and J is TRBJ2-1, with 7 bases fitting TRBD1. V lost 6 bases and J lost 6; bases outside the gene matches: 14. This CDR3 spans 16 amino acids. Germline lookup yields CDR1 ENHRY and CDR2 SYGVKD. Here the CDR3 DNA reads TGTGCCATCAGCAGAGATCGACAGGGTTATCGCAATGAGCAGTTCTTC. It specifies CAISRDRQGYRNEQFF.